These 20 T cell receptor beta chains were sequenced from one sample in a study of post-analysis software for immune sequencing data. Study-wide results and caveats: Controls showed lower frequencies than patients for a handful of TRBV segments, and TRBV5-6, TRBV5-1 and TRBV20-1 were among these.

Unique molecular identifiers were carried by the TCR beta cDNA libraries. In TCRdb, the PCR reads were re-called with MiXCR into one record per CDR3 protein. In the table there are hundreds of thousands of distinct CDR3 sequences, 55% to 60% of which are singletons. These receptors have no identified antigens. The sample comprised blood. Every receptor here comes from a girl aged 2 to 9 with multiple sclerosis.

The genes are TRBV5-1 and TRBJ2-3; possibly TRBD1 for D (5 bases). The V and J ends lost 3 bases and 6 bases respectively, with 14 bases between them. CDR3 length: 14 residues. Germline values: CDR1 SGHRS, CDR2 YFSETQ. Written as DNA, the CDR3 is TGCGCCAGCAGCTCCAAAGTCTCAGGGGATACGCAGTATTTT. Translation gives CASSSKVSGDTQYF.

The chain combines TRBV4-2 with TRBJ2-5; D might be TRBD2 (6 bases). CDR1 and CDR2 (germline): LGHNA, YNFKEQ. The V and J ends lost 0 bases and 1 base respectively, with 9 bases between them. The length of the CDR3 is 15 residues. CDR3 DNA: TGTGCCAGCAGCCAAGAAGGCGGGGTCCAAGAGACCCAGTACTTC. Translated: CASSQEGGVQETQYF.

The chain has TRBV12-3 or TRBV12-4 and TRBJ1-5, with D possibly being TRBD1 (5 bases). The CDR3 consists of 16 residues. V was clipped by 6 bases and J by 0 bases, with 15 bases between them. The CDR3 loop reads CASSRGPVDSNQPQHF. CDR3 in DNA: TGTGCCAGCAGCCGGGGCCCGGTAGATAGCAATCAGCCCCAGCATTTT.

This chain connects TRBV6-5 to TRBJ2-3; 9 bases line up with TRBD2. The CDR3 loop spans 15 amino acids. CDR1 MNHEY and CDR2 SVGAGI come from the germline V gene. V dropped 3 bases and J dropped 5; count of bases not matched to a gene: 6. The CDR3 region has the DNA TGTGCCAGCAGTTATAGGCGGGAGGGCCGAGATACGCAGTATTTT. Residues: CASSYRREGRDTQYF.

In this sample, this clonotype turned up a few times. The chain combines TRBV20-1 with TRBJ1-1; D call uncertain. Deletions cut 4 bases from V and 0 bases from J, with 6 bases between. The CDR3 has 12 residues. Germline CDR1 reads DFQATT; CDR2 reads SNEGSKA (reference sequence). Here the CDR3 reads CSATSMNTEAFF. In DNA form, the CDR3 reads TGCAGTGCTACCTCTATGAACACTGAAGCTTTCTTT.

The chain links TRBV14 to TRBJ2-1, with 7 positions matching TRBD1. The CDR3 consists of 18 residues. The V gene's germline CDR1 is SGHDN and CDR2 FVKESK. Trimming removed 1 base from V and 0 bases from J; junction bases left unmatched: 9. The CDR3 is CASSQVRGDSSSYNEQFF. The CDR3 DNA is TGTGCCAGCAGCCAAGTCAGAGGGGACAGCAGCTCCTACAATGAGCAGTTCTTC.

The V call is TRBV15, the J call TRBJ1-1; TRBD1 agrees at 7 bases. Per germline, CDR1 LNHNV and CDR2 YYDKDF (reference sequence). After removal of 8 bases from V and 5 bases from J, the junction contained 11 bases not matched to a gene. The CDR3 covers 14 residues. DNA for the CDR3: TGTGCCACCGGCCAGGGGGTAAGTGGGACTGAAGCTTTCTTT. Its translation: CATGQGVSGTEAFF. Drawing the rest from reference TRBV15 and TRBJ1-1, the complete variable domain is DAMVIQNPRYQVTQFGKPVTLSCSQTLNHNVMYWYQQKSSQAPKLLFHYYDKDFNNEADTPDNFQSRRPNTSFCFLDIRSPGLGDTAMYLCATGQGVSGTEAFFGQGTRLTVV.

The chain carries TRBV29-1 and TRBJ2-5; D might be TRBD2 (6 bases). V shed 1 base and J shed 4 bases, with 10 bases lying between them. The germline V gene encodes CDR1 SQVTM and CDR2 ANQGSEA. The CDR3 is 13 residues long. The CDR3 bases are TGCAGCGTTGAAGGAGGAGGGGTAGAGACCCAGTACTTC. Encoded protein: CSVEGGGVETQYF. Full variable domain (missing parts from reference TRBV29-1 and TRBJ2-5): SAVISQKPSRDICQRGTSLTIQCQVDSQVTMMFWYRQQPGQSLTLIATANQGSEATYESGFVIDKFPISRPNLTFSTLTVSNMSPEDSSIYLCSVEGGGVETQYFGPGTRLLVL.

This clonotype showed up just a few times. The chain couples TRBV13 to TRBJ1-2; D call uncertain. This CDR3 spans 14 amino acids. Per germline, CDR1 PRHDT and CDR2 FYEKMQ (reference sequence). The V gene lost 3 bases and the J gene lost 5 bases, with 13 bases spanning the gap. The CDR3 DNA follows: TGTGCCAGCAGCTTTGGCGGACGGAGTTATGGCTACACCTTC. Amino acids: CASSFGGRSYGYTF.

V gene TRBV12-3 or TRBV12-4 combines with J gene TRBJ2-7; D perhaps matches TRBD2 (6 bases). Trimming removed 3 bases at V and 4 bases at J, with 16 bases between. The CDR3 loop spans 15 amino acids. The CDR3 nucleotides are TGTGCCAGCAGTTTTCTGGGGGACTCAGAGTACGAGCAGTACTTC. Translating it yields CASSFLGDSEYEQYF.

V is TRBV2 and J is TRBJ2-1; D possibly corresponds to TRBD1 (6 bases). V lost 6 bases, J lost 0 bases, and 15 bases lay in between. This CDR3 spans 16 amino acids. CDR1 is SNHLY and CDR2 is FYNNEI in the germline V gene. The CDR3 bases are TGTGCCAGCAGCGACGTGACAGGAAGCTCCTACAATGAGCAGTTCTTC. Its protein is CASSDVTGSSYNEQFF.

This clonotype was seen a few times. In nucleotides, the CDR3 is TGTGCCAGCAGGTCCGCCGGCAATGAGCAGTTCTTC. Its protein product is CASRSAGNEQFF. This chain joins TRBV28 and TRBJ2-1; D uncertain. The germline CDR1 and CDR2 sequences are MDHEN and SYDVKM. V shed 6 bases and J shed 6 bases, with 9 bases lying between them. The CDR3 runs to 12 residues.

The table lists this clonotype with a few counts. The rearrangement uses TRBV4-1 and TRBJ1-5; a weak D match, TRBD1 (6 bases). Germline lookup yields CDR1 MGHRA and CDR2 YSYEKL. Deletions cut 0 bases from V and 4 bases from J, with 10 bases between. The CDR3 runs 15 residues. The CDR3 sequence: CASSQEGGANQPQHF. Written as DNA, the CDR3 is TGCGCCAGCAGCCAAGAGGGGGGCGCAAATCAGCCCCAGCATTTT.

This chain joins TRBV6-5 and TRBJ1-1, with a possible D match to TRBD1 (5 bases). Germline V gene lookup returns CDR1 MNHEY and CDR2 SVGAGI. V lost 1 base and J lost 4, with 10 bases in between. The CDR3 consists of 14 residues. The CDR3 region is CASSYYTGGTEAFF. For the CDR3, the DNA is TGTGCCAGCAGTTACTACACGGGGGGCACTGAAGCTTTCTTT.

Of note for this clonotype: The junction departs from germline at one end; a sequencing error may be responsible. The rearrangement uses TRBV29-1 and TRBJ2-1; the D is unclear. Germline values: CDR1 SQVTM, CDR2 ANQGSEA. CDR3 size: 10 residues. The CDR3 is CSAQNNERFF. For the CDR3, the DNA is TGCAGCGCCCAGAACAATGAGCGGTTCTTC.

The V and J genes are TRBV29-1 and TRBJ1-1; TRBD1 might be the D (5 bases). The V end lost 4 bases, the J end lost 2 bases, and 8 bases lay between the germline ends. CDR1 and CDR2 (germline): SQVTM, ANQGSEA. The CDR3 runs 12 residues. The chain's CDR3 is CSVATDNTEAFF. The DNA of the CDR3 is TGCAGCGTTGCGACAGATAACACTGAAGCTTTCTTT.

This clonotype was detected a few times. The rearrangement joins TRBV27 to TRBJ2-1; D ambiguous. This CDR3 spans 11 amino acids. Trimming took off 8 bases at V and 5 bases at J, with 7 bases between the two ends. The germline CDR1 and CDR2 sequences are MNHEY and SMNVEV (reference sequence). The DNA for the CDR3 is TGTGCCAGCTATACAAACAATGAGCAGTTCTTC. This codes for CASYTNNEQFF.

The chain recombines TRBV5-1 with TRBJ2-1; 8 bases map to TRBD1. Per the germline V gene, CDR1 is SGHRS and CDR2 is YFSETQ. CDR3 length: 16 amino acids. V was clipped by 1 base and J by 7 bases; unmatched bases: 10. The CDR3 nucleotides read TGCGCCAGCAGCTTGTTGCTGGACAGGGAAGGTAATGAGCAGTTCTTC. Translation: CASSLLLDREGNEQFF.

This clonotype was counted a few times. This chain uses TRBV5-5 with TRBJ2-7; D unclear. This CDR3 comprises 17 residues. Germline V gene lookup returns CDR1 SGHKS and CDR2 YYEKEE (reference sequence). V lost 0 bases and J 3 bases, leaving 19 bases between the germline ends. This chain's CDR3 is CASSLGAWAEVSYEQYF. CDR3 nucleotides: TGTGCCAGCAGCTTGGGAGCGTGGGCCGAGGTCAGCTACGAGCAGTACTTC.

This sequence joins TRBV29-1 and TRBJ2-1; D uncertain. Germline CDR1 is SQVTM and CDR2 is ANQGSEA. Trimming cost V 5 bases and J 6 bases, with 8 bases left between them. This CDR3 has 11 residues. The CDR3 coding sequence is TGCAGCGTTCTCCCCCCCAATGAGCAGTTCTTC. It yields the protein CSVLPPNEQFF.